One and the same sample provided the 17 T cell receptor beta chains below, sequenced in a study of PD-L1 blockade in urothelial cancer. Method: immunoSEQ multiplex PCR; TCRdb's copy keeps in-frame clones and lacks some. Of around 35,000 clones in the sample, 84% were seen once. Described time point: pretreatment peripheral blood. Sequencing used PBMCs, obtained around atezolizumab (anti-PD-L1) treatment. The receptors were gathered from a man in his sixties with urothelial cancer.

The chain couples TRBV5-1 to TRBJ2-1, with D possibly matching TRBD1 (6 bases). CDR1 and CDR2 from the germline V gene are SGHRS and YFSETQ. There are 15 residues in the CDR3. V gave up 4 bases and J gave up 5 bases, with 16 bases separating them. The CDR3 nucleotides are TGCGCCAGCAGCCTCGGACAGCTCGGCGACAATGAGCAGTTCTTC. Residues: CASSLGQLGDNEQFF.

The chain joins TRBV19 to TRBJ2-1; 12 positions match TRBD2. The CDR3 is 15 residues long. V was pared by 4 bases and J by 7 bases, with 5 bases of the junction left unmatched. Germline CDR1 is LNHDA and CDR2 is SQIVND (reference sequence). The CDR3 loop reads CASSTGLAGTNEQFF. DNA for the CDR3: TGTGCCAGTAGTACGGGACTAGCGGGCACTAATGAGCAGTTCTTC.

Comment on this clone: Relative to the germline gene, one junction end is altered; a read error may explain this. The V and J genes are TRBV6-1 and TRBJ2-7; 11 bases fit TRBD2. CDR1 is MNHNS, CDR2 SASEGT, per germline. The CDR3 is 12 residues long. The CDR3 DNA follows: TGTGCCAGCGGGCTAGCGGGAGGTCGGAACGACTTC. Translation gives CASGLAGGRNDF.

The J gene is TRBJ2-2, the V gene TRBV27; 10 bases line up with TRBD2. J gave up 4 bases and V 5 bases, and 4 bases lay outside the gene matches. The CDR3 is made up of 15 amino acids. CDR1 MNHEY and CDR2 SMNVEV come from the germline V gene (reference sequence). CDR3 DNA sequence: TGTGCCAGCAGTGTACTAGCGGGGATCACCGGGGAGCTGTTTTTT. Translated: CASSVLAGITGELFF.

The chain links TRBV28 to TRBJ1-2; the D is unclear. The CDR3 consists of 13 residues. Germline CDR1 reads MDHEN; CDR2 reads SYDVKM. V dropped 4 bases and J dropped 7 bases, with 13 bases sitting between them. CDR3 loop: CASSYPGKGGYTF. The CDR3 DNA reads TGTGCCAGCAGTTACCCCGGGAAAGGTGGCTACACCTTC.

The chain combines TRBV2 with TRBJ1-1, with D unresolved. This CDR3 spans 12 amino acids. Deletions cut 6 bases from V and 1 base from J, with 6 bases between. Germline V gene lookup returns CDR1 SNHLY and CDR2 FYNNEI. This CDR3 reads CASRLGNTEAFF. The CDR3 region has the DNA TGTGCCAGCAGACTTGGGAACACTGAAGCTTTCTTT.

This sequence joins TRBV2 and TRBJ2-5, with unresolved D. The CDR3 is 13 residues long. Germline loops: CDR1 SNHLY, CDR2 FYNNEI. Trimming stripped 4 bases from V and 5 bases from J, with 11 bases between. This CDR3 is CASSAPLRETQYF. In nucleotides, the CDR3 is TGTGCCAGCAGTGCGCCACTCCGGGAGACCCAGTACTTC.

This clone has a handful of counts. The rearrangement joins TRBV10-1 to TRBJ2-1; D is perhaps TRBD1 (6 bases). This CDR3 contains 13 residues. The germline gives CDR1 WNHNN, CDR2 SYGVQD (reference sequence). Trimming left V 5 bases short and J 6 bases short, with 11 bases between. DNA of the CDR3: TGCGCCAGCAGTCTCAGGGGAATCAATGAGCAGTTCTTC. It is translated as CASSLRGINEQFF.

The rearrangement joins TRBV5-1 to TRBJ1-2, with D perhaps TRBD1 (6 bases). Germline CDR1 and CDR2: SGHRS and YFSETQ. Trimming stripped 3 bases from V and 8 bases from J, with 14 bases between. CDR3 size: 13 residues. CDR3 sequence reads: CASSSGGADGYTF. The CDR3 DNA is TGCGCCAGCAGCTCTGGGGGCGCGGACGGCTACACCTTC.

In the case of this clone: At one of its ends the junction is not consistent with the germline gene, which may arise from a read error. V and J are TRBV7-7 and TRBJ2-2; tentative D call: TRBD1 (6 bases). In germline, CDR1 is SSHAT, CDR2 FNYEAQ (reference sequence). This CDR3 spans 16 amino acids. CDR3 sequence (DNA): TGTGCTAGCAGCCGAACCAGGACAGTAAAGACCGGGGAGCTGTTTTTT. Amino acid sequence: CASSRTRTVKTGELFF.

This clone was seen only once. The V call is TRBV25-1, the J call TRBJ2-5, with 8 bases fitting TRBD2. V dropped 7 bases and J dropped 4; count of bases not matched to a gene: 5. The CDR3 runs to 13 residues. From germline, CDR1 is MGHDK and CDR2 SYGVNS. This CDR3 reads CASTVAGGETQYF. The CDR3 bases are TGTGCCAGCACCGTGGCGGGAGGAGAGACCCAGTACTTC. The variable domain in full, completed from reference TRBV25-1 and TRBJ2-5, reads EADIYQTPRYLVIGTGKKITLECSQTMGHDKMYWYQQDPGMELHLIHYSYGVNSTEKGDLSSESTVSRIRTEHFPLTLESARPSHTSQYLCASTVAGGETQYFGPGTRLLVL.

The V and J genes are TRBV19 and TRBJ1-2; D gene uncertain. This CDR3 has 13 residues. From germline, CDR1 is LNHDA and CDR2 SQIVND (reference sequence). V lost 5 bases and J 8 bases, leaving 15 bases between the germline ends. CDR3 sequence reads: CASSPSGWQGYTF. The DNA of the CDR3 is TGTGCCAGTAGTCCCTCGGGGTGGCAAGGCTACACCTTC.

The chain has TRBV29-1 and TRBJ1-1, with 7 nucleotides matching TRBD1. With 7 bases clipped from V and 0 bases from J, the junction kept 8 bases outside the gene matches. There are 14 residues in the CDR3. In germline, CDR1 is SQVTM, CDR2 ANQGSEA. Here the CDR3 reads CSAMGQRMNTEAFF. The CDR3 coding sequence is TGCAGCGCCATGGGACAGCGTATGAACACTGAAGCTTTCTTT.

The genes are TRBV7-9 and TRBJ1-1; 8 bases align to TRBD1. This CDR3 has 15 residues. Germline-derived CDR1 and CDR2 are SEHNR and FQNEAQ (reference sequence). The V gene end was trimmed by 3 bases and the J gene end by 5 bases; junction bases not matched to a gene: 8. For the CDR3, the DNA is TGTGCCAGCAGCTTCCGAGGACAGGGAAGAACTGAAGCTTTCTTT. This translates into CASSFRGQGRTEAFF.

This rearrangement joins TRBV6-5 to TRBJ1-5, with TRBD1 matching 9 bases. The CDR3 length is 15 residues. The germline CDR1 and CDR2 sequences are MNHEY and SVGAGI. With 8 bases clipped from V and 3 bases from J, the junction kept 8 bases outside the gene matches. CDR3 loop: CASGITGGNNQPQHF. Written as DNA, the CDR3 is TGTGCCAGCGGAATTACAGGGGGCAACAATCAGCCCCAGCATTTT.

This chain uses TRBV11-1 with TRBJ1-1; D gene unclear. The V end was cut by 5 bases, the J end by 5 bases, with 15 bases between. Germline V gene data show CDR1 as SGHAT and CDR2 as FQDESV (reference sequence). CDR3 length: 14 amino acids. The chain's CDR3 is CASSPRYSRTEAFF. In nucleotides, the CDR3 is TGTGCCAGCAGCCCCCGGTACAGCAGGACTGAAGCTTTCTTT.

The CDR3 DNA follows: TGTGCCAGCAGCTCCCTCAATCCGGGGGTCCATGGCTACACCTTC. Amino acids: CASSSLNPGVHGYTF. This rearrangement joins TRBV7-9 to TRBJ1-2; D is perhaps TRBD1 (5 bases). CDR1 and CDR2 from the germline V gene are SEHNR and FQNEAQ (reference sequence). The V gene lost 4 bases and the J gene lost 6 bases, with 18 bases spanning the gap. CDR3 length: 15 residues.